The clone carrying this TCR beta chain was counted at least ten times. Time point here: newly diagnosed GD, antithyroid drugs for less than 3 months. The TCR library was made from RNA extracted from PBMCs. This CDR3 comprises 13 residues. The V gene's germline CDR1 is MNHNS and CDR2 SASEGT. Deletions cut 7 bases from V and 3 bases from J, with 12 bases between. The entry originates in a study of regulatory T cells in long-lasting Graves disease. HTBI primers from iRepertoire and Arm-PCR of CDR3 regions yielded the TCR beta libraries. TCRdb reprocessed the multiplex PCR reads with MiXCR, giving one entry per CDR3 protein. Among 680,000 or so distinct CDR3 sequences listed, about 15% were seen once. The data also belong to a second study, concerning T cells in Graves' hyperthyroidism and ophthalmopathy. As that study records: HTBI primers were used for first-round RT-PCR of the TCR CDR3.

The sequencing used peripheral blood mononuclear cells (PBMCs), collected at new diagnosis, from a patient treated with antithyroid drugs. The sequence came from a woman aged 30 to 39 with Graves disease. The chain has TRBV6-1 and TRBJ1-2; the D gene is possibly TRBD1 (5 bases). CDR3 sequence (DNA): TGTGCCAGCATACGGGGGGAATACTATGGCTACACCTTC. It codes for CASIRGEYYGYTF.